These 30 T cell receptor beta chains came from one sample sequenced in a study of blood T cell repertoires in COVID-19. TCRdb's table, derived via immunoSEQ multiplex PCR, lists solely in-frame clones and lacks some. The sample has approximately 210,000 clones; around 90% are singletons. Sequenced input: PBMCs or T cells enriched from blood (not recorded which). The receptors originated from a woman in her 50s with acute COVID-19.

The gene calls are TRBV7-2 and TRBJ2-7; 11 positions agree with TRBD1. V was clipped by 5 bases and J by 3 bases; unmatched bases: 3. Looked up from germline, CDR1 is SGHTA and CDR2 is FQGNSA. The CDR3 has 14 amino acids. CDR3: CASSGGTGGYEQYF. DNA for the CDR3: TGTGCCAGCAGCGGCGGGACAGGGGGCTACGAGCAGTACTTC.

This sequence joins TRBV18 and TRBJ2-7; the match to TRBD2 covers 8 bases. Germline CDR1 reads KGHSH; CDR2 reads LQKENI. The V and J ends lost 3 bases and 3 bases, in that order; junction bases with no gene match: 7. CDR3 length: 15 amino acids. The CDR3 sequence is CASSPPGGGSYEQYF. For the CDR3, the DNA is TGTGCCAGCTCACCTCCCGGGGGGGGGAGCTACGAGCAGTACTTC.

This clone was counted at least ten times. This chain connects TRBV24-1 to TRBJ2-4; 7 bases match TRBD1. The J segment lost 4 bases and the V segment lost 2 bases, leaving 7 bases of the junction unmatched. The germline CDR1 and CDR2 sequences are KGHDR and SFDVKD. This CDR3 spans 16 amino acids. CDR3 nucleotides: TGTGCCACCAGTGATTCCCCTTCAGGGGGTAAAAACATTCAGTACTTC. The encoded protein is CATSDSPSGGKNIQYF.

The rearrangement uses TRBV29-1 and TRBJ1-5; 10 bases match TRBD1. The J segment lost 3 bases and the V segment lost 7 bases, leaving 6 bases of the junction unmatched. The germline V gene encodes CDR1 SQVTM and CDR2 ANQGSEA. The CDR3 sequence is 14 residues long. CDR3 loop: CSARTGGVNQPQHF. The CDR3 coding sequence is TGCAGCGCTCGGACAGGGGGAGTCAATCAGCCCCAGCATTTT.

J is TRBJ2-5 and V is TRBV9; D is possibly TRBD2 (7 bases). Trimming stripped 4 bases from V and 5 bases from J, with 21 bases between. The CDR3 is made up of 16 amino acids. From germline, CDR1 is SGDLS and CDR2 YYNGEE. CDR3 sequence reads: CASSYPFAGRGETQYF. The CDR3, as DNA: TGTGCCAGCAGCTATCCCTTCGCGGGGAGGGGGGAGACCCAGTACTTC.

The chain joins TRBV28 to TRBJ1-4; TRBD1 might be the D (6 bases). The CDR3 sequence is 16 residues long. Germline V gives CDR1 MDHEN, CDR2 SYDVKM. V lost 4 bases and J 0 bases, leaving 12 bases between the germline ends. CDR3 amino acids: CASSSKWTATNEKLFF. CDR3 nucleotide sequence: TGTGCCAGCAGTTCAAAATGGACAGCAACTAATGAAAAACTGTTTTTT.

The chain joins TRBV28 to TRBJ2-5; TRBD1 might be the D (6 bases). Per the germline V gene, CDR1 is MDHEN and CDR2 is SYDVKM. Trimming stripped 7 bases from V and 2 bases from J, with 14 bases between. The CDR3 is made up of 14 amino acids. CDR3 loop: CASTPGHRQETQYF. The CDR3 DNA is TGTGCCAGCACCCCGGGACACCGACAAGAGACCCAGTACTTC.

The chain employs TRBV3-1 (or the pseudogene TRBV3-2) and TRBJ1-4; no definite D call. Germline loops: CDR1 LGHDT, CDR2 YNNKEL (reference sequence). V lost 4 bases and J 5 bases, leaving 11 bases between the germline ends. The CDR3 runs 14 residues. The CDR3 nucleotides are TGTGCCAGCAGCCGATGGTCAGCGAATGAAAAACTGTTTTTT. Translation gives CASSRWSANEKLFF.

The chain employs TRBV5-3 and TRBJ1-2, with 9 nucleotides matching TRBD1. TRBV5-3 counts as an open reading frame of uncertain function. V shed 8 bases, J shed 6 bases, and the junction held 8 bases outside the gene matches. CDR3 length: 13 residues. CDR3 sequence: CASGQGRVHGYTF. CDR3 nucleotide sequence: TGTGCCAGCGGACAGGGGAGGGTTCATGGCTACACCTTC.

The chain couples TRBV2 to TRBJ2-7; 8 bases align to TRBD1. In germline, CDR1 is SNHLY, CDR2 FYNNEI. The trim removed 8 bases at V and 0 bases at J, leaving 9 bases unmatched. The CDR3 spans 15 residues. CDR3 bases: TGTGCCAGCTACCCCACGGACAGGGTCTCCTACGAGCAGTACTTC. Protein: CASYPTDRVSYEQYF.

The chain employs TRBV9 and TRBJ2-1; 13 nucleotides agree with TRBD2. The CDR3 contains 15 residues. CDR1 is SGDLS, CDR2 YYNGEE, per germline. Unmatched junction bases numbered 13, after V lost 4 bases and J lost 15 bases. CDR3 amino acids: CASSPGTSGAGGRFF. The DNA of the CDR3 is TGTGCCAGCAGCCCTGGGACTAGCGGGGCAGGAGGGCGGTTCTTC.

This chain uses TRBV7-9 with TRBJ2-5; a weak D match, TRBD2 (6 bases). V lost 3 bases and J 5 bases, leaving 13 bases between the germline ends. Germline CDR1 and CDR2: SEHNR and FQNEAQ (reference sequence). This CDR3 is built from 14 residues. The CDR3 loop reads CASSFAGRLETQYF. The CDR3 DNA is TGTGCCAGCAGCTTCGCGGGGCGCTTGGAGACCCAGTACTTC.

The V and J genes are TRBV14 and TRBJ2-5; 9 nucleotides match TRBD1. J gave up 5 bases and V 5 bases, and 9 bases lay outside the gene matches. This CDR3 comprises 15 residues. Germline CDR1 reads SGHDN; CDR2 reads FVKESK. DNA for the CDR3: TGTGCCAGCAGCATTGCACAGGGGGCGACGGAGACCCAGTACTTC. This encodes CASSIAQGATETQYF.

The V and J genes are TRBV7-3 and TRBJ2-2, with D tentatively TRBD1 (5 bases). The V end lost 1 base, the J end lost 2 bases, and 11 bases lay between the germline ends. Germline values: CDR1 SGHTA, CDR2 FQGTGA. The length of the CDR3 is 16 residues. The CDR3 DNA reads TGTGCCAGCAGCTTAAATGGGGCGGTTAACACCGGGGAGCTGTTTTTT. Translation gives CASSLNGAVNTGELFF.

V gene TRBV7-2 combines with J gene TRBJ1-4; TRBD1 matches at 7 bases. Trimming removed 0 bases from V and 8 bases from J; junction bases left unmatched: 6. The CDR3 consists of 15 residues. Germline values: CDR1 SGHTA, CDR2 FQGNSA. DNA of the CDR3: TGTGCCAGCAGCTTAGCAGGGACAGAAACGGAAAAACTGTTTTTT. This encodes CASSLAGTETEKLFF.

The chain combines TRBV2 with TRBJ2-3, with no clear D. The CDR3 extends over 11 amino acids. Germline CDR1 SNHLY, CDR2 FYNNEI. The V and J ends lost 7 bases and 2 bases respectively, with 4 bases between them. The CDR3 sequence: CASTFTDTQYF. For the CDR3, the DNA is TGTGCCAGCACTTTCACAGATACGCAGTATTTT.

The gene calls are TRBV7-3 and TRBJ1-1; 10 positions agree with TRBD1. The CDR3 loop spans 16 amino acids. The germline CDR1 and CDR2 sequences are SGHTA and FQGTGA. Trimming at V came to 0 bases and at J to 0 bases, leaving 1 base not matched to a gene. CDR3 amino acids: CASSLTGTGVNTEAFF. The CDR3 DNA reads TGTGCCAGCAGCTTAACAGGGACAGGGGTGAACACTGAAGCTTTCTTT.

CDR3 residues: CASSPDSYSYNEQFF. The CDR3 nucleotides are TGTGCCAGTAGTCCCGACTCCTACTCCTACAATGAGCAGTTCTTC. The V gene is TRBV19, the J gene TRBJ2-1; D gene ambiguous. Germline values: CDR1 LNHDA, CDR2 SQIVND (reference sequence). The ends were cut back, 5 bases at V and 0 bases at J, with 11 bases in the middle. There are 15 residues in the CDR3.

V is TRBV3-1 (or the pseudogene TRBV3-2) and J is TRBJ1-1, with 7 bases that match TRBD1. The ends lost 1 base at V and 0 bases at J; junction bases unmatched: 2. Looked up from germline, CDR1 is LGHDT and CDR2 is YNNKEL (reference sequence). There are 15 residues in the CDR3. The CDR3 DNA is TGTGCCAGCAGCCAAGGTGGACAGGTGAACACTGAAGCTTTCTTT. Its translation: CASSQGGQVNTEAFF.

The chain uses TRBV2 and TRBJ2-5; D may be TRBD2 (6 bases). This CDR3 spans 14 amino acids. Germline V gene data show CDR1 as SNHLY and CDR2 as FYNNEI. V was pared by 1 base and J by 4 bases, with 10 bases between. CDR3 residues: CASSEGGLRETQYF. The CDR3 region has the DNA TGTGCCAGCAGTGAAGGGGGACTCCGAGAGACCCAGTACTTC.

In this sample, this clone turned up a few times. This CDR3 reads CASSLSGQASNQPQHF. The DNA for the CDR3 is TGTGCCAGCAGTTTATCGGGACAGGCGAGCAATCAGCCCCAGCATTTT. The V gene is TRBV27, the J gene TRBJ1-5, with 8 bases identical to TRBD1. Germline V lookup: CDR1 MNHEY, CDR2 SMNVEV (reference sequence). There are 16 residues in the CDR3. V lost 0 bases, J lost 1 base, and 2 bases stayed unmatched.

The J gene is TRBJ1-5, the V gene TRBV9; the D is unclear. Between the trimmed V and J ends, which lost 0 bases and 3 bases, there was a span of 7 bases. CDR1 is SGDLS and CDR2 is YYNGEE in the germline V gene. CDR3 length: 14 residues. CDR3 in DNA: TGTGCCAGCAGCGTAGGCGTAGACAATCAGCCCCAGCATTTT. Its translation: CASSVGVDNQPQHF.

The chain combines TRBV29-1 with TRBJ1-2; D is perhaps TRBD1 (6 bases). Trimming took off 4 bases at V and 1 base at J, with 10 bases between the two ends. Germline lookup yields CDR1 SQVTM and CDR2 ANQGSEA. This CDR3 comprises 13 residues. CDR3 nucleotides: TGCAGCGTTGGACCGGACAGTAACTATGGCTACACCTTC. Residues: CSVGPDSNYGYTF.

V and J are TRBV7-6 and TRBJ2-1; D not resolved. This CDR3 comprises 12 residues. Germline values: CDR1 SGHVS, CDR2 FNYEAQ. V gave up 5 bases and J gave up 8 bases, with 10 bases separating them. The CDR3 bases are TGTGCCAGCAGCCCAGCCCTAGATGAGCAGTTCTTC. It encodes CASSPALDEQFF.

CDR3 nucleotides: TGCGCCAGCAGCTTGGCCGGACAGGGCCTCTACGAGCAGTACTTC. Translated: CASSLAGQGLYEQYF. J is TRBJ2-7 and V is TRBV5-1; 8 bases are shared with TRBD1. Per germline, CDR1 SGHRS and CDR2 YFSETQ. The CDR3 spans 15 residues. Losses at the gene ends were 0 bases for V and 3 bases for J; bases not matched to a gene: 5.

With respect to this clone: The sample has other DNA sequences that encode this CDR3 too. CDR3 nucleotides: TGTGCCAGCAGCCTGAGCACAGATACGCAGTATTTT. It translates to CASSLSTDTQYF. The chain joins TRBV7-2 to TRBJ2-3; no clear D. The CDR3 loop spans 12 amino acids. Trimming pared 5 bases from V and 0 bases from J, leaving 3 bases between. Germline CDR1 is SGHTA and CDR2 is FQGNSA.

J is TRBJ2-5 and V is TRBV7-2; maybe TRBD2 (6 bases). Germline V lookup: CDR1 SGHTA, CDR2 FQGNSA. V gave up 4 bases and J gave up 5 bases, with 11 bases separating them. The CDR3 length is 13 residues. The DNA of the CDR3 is TGTGCCAGCAGCTCGCACGGAGGGGAGACCCAGTACTTC. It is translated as CASSSHGGETQYF.

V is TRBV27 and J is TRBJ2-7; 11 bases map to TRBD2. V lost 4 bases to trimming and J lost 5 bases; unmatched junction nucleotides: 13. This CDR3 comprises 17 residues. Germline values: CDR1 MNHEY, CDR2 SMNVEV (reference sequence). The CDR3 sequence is CASSSGTSGPRRHEQYF. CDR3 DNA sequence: TGTGCCAGCAGTTCGGGGACTAGCGGTCCTAGGCGACACGAGCAGTACTTC.

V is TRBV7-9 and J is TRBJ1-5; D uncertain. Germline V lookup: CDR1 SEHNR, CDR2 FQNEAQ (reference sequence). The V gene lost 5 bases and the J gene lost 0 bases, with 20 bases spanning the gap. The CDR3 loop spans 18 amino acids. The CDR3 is CASSPRVKATVSNQPQHF. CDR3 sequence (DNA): TGTGCCAGCAGCCCCCGGGTTAAAGCCACCGTTAGCAATCAGCCCCAGCATTTT.

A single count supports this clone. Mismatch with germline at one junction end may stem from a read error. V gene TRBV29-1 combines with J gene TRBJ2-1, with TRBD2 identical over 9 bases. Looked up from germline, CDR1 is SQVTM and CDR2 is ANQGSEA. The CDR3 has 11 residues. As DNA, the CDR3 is TGCAGCGTTGATTTGGCGGGAGGGCCGATCTTC. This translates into CSVDLAGGPIF.